This T cell receptor (beta chain) comes out of a study of T cell responses to AZD1222 COVID-19 vaccine. Method: immunoSEQ multiplex PCR; TCRdb's copy keeps in-frame clones and lacks some. The sample lists 180,000 or so clones, about 90% occurring once. This clonotype originated in an adult who received the AZD1222 COVID-19 vaccine. Source: peripheral blood, taken 28 days after the second AZD1222 dose.

CDR3 sequence (DNA): TGTGCCAGCTCACCTACCTTTAGCGGGGGGGGCTACGAGCAGTACTTC. Its translation is CASSPTFSGGGYEQYF. The V and J genes are TRBV18 and TRBJ2-7, with 11 nucleotides matching TRBD2. CDR1 and CDR2 from the germline V gene are KGHSH and LQKENI. There are 16 residues in the CDR3. After removal of 3 bases from V and 3 bases from J, the junction contained 7 bases not matched to a gene.